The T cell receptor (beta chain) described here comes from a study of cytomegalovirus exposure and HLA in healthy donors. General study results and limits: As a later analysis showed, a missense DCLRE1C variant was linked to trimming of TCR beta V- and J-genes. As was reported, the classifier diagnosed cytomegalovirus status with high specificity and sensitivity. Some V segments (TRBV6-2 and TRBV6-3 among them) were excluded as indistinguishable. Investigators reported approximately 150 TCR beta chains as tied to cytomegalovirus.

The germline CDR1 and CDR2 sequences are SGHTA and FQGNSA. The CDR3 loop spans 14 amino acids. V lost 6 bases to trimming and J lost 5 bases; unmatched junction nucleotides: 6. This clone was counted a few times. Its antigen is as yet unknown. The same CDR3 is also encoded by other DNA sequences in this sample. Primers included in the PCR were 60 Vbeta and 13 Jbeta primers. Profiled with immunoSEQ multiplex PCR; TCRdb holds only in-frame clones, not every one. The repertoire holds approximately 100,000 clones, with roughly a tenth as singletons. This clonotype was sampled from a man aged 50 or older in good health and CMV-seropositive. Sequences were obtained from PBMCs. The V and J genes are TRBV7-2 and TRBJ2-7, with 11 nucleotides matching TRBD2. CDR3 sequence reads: CASSSLAGGNEQYF. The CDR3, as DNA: TGTGCCAGCAGTTCGCTAGCGGGAGGAAACGAGCAGTACTTC. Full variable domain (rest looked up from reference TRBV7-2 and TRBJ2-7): GAGVSQSPSNKVTEKGKDVELRCDPISGHTALYWYRQSLGQGLEFLIYFQGNSAPDKSGLPSDRFSAERTGGSVSTLTIQRTQQEDSAVYLCASSSLAGGNEQYFGPGTRLTVT.